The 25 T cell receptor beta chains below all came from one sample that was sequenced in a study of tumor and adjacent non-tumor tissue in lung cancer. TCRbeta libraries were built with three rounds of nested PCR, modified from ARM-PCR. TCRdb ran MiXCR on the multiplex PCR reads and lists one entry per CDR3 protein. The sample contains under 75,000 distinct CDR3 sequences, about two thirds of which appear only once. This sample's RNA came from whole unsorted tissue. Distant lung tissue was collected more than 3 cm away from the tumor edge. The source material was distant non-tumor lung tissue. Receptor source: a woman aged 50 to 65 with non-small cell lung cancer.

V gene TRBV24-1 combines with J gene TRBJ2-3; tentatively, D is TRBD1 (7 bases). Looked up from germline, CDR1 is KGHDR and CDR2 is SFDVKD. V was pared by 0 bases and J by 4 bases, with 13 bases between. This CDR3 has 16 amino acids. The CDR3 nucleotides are TGTGCCACCAGTGATTTGGGAGGGGGCAGGGCAGATACGCAGTATTTT. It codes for CATSDLGGGRADTQYF.

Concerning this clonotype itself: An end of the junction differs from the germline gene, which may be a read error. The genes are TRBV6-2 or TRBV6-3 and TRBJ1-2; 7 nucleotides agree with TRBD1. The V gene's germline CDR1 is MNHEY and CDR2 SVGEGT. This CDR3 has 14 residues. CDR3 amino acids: CVSSREQGQDGYTF. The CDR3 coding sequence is TGTGTCAGCAGCCGCGAACAGGGGCAGGATGGCTATACCTTC.

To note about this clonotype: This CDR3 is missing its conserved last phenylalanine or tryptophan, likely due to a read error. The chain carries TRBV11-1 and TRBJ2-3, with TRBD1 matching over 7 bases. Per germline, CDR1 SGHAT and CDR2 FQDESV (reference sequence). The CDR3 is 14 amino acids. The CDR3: CASTLATGTDKQYL. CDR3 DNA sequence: TGTGCCAGCACCTTAGCGACCGGGACAGATAAGCAGTATCTT.

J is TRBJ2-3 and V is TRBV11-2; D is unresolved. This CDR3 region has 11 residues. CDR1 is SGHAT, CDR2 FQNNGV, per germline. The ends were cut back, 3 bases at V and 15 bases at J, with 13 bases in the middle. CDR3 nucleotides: TGTGCCAGCAGCTTTATTGATATACACTATTTT. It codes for CASSFIDIHYF.

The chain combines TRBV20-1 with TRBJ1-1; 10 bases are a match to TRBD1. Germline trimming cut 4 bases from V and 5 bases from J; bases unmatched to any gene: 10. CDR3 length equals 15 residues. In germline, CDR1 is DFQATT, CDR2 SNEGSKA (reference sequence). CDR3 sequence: CSATSRGQGNTEAFF. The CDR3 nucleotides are TGCAGTGCTACCAGTAGGGGACAGGGGAATACTGAAGCTTTCTTT.

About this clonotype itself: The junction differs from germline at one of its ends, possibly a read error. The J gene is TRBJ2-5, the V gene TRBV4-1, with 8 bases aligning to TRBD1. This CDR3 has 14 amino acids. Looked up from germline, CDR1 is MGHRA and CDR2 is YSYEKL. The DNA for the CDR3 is TGCGCCAGCAGCCAAGTTGGACAGGGAGAGACTCAGTACTTC. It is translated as CASSQVGQGETQYF.

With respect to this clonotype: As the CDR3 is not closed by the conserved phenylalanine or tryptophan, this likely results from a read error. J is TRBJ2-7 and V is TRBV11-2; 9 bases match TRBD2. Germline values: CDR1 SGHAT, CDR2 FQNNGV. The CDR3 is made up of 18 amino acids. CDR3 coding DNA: TGTGCCAGTAGCTTAGTTCTTAGCGGGAGCGGGAACTCCTACGAGCAGTACTCC. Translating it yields CASSLVLSGSGNSYEQYS.

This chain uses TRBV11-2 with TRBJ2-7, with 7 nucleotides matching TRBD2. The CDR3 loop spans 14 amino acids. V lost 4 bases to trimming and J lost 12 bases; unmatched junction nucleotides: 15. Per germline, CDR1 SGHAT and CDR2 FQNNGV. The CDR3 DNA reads TGTGCCAGCAGCTCGTTGGGGGGGACCTACGAGATGTACTTC. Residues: CASSSLGGTYEMYF.

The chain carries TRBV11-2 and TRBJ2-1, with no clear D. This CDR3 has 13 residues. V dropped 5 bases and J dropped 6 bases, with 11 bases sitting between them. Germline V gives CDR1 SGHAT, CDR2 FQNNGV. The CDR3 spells CASSVNNINEQFF. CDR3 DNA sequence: TGTGCCAGCAGCGTAAACAACATCAATGAGCAGTTCTTC. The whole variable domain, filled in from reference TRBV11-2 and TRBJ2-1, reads EAGVAQSPRYKIIEKRQSVAFWCNPISGHATLYWYQQILGQGPKLLIQFQNNGVVDDSQLPKDRFSAERLKGVDSTLKIQPAKLEDSAVYLCASSVNNINEQFFGPGTRLTVL.

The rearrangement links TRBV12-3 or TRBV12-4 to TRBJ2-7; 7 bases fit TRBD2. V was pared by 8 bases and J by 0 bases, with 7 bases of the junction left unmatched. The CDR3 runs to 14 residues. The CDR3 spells CASQVREDSYEQYF. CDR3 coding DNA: TGTGCCAGCCAAGTTCGGGAGGACTCCTACGAGCAGTACTTC.

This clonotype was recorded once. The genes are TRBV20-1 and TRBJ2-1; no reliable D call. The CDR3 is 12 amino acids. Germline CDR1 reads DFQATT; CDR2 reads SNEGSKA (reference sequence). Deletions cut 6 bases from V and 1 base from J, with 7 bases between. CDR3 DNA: TGCAGTGCGACTTTATCCTACAATGAGCAGTTCTTC. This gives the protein CSATLSYNEQFF.

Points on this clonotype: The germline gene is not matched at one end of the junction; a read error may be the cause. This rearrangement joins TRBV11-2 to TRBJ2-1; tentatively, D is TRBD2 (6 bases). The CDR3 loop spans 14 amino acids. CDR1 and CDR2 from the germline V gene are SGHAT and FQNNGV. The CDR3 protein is CASSPGEFYNEHFF. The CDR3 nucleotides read TGTGCCAGCAGCCCGGGAGAGTTCTACAATGAGCACTTCTTC. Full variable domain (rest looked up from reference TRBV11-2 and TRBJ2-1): EAGVAQSPRYKIIEKRQSVAFWCNPISGHATLYWYQQILGQGPKLLIQFQNNGVVDDSQLPKDRFSAERLKGVDSTLKIQPAKLEDSAVYLCASSPGEFYNEHFFGPGTRLTVL.

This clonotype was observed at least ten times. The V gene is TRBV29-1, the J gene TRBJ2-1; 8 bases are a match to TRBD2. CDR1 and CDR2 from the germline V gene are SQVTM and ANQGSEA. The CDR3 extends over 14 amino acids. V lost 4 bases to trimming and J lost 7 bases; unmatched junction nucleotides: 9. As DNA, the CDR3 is TGCAGCGTTGCGGTCAGCGGGAGCTTTAATGAGCAGTTCTTC. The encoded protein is CSVAVSGSFNEQFF.

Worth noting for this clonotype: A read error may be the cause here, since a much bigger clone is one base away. DNA of the CDR3: TGTGCCAGCAGAGCCGGGTTTCCAGATACGCTGTATTTT. As protein: CASRAGFPDTLYF. The genes are TRBV6-2 or TRBV6-3 and TRBJ2-3; D remains ambiguous. Germline assignment: CDR1 MNHEY and CDR2 SVGEGT. The CDR3 extends over 13 amino acids.

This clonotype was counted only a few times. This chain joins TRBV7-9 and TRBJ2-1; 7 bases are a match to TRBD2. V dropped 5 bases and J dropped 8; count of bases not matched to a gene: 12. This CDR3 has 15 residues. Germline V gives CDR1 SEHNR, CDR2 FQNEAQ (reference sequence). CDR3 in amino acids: CASSATSVPYDEQFF. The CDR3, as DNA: TGTGCCAGCAGCGCCACTAGCGTCCCTTACGATGAGCAGTTCTTC.

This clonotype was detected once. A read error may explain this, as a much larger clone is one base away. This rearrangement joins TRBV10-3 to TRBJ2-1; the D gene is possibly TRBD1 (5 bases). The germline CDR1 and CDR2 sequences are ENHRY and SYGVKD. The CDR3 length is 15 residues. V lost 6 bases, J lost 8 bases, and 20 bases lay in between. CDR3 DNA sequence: TGTGCCATCAGAACAGGTAACAATTTTGGCGATGAGCAGTTCTTC. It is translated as CAIRTGNNFGDEQFF.

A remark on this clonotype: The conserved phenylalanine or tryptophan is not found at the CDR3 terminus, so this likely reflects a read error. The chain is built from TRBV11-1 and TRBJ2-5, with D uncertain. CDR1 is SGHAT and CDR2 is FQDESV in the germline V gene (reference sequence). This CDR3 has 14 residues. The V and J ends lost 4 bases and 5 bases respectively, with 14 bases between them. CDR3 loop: CASSSQMGKETQYS. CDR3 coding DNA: TGTGCCAGCAGCTCACAGATGGGTAAGGAGACCCAGTACTCC.

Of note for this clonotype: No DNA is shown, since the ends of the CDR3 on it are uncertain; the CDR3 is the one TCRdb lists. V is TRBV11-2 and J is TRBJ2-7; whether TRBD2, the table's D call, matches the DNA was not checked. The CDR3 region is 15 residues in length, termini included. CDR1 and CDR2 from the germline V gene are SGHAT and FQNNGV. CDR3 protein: CASSPWASGTYELYF.

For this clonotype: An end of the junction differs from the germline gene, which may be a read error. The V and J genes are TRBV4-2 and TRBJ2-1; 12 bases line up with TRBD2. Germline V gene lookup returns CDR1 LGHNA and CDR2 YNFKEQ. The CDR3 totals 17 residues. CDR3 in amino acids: CASCQDSTSGSLYEHFF. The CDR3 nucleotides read TGTGCCAGCTGCCAAGATTCGACTAGCGGGAGTTTGTATGAGCACTTCTTC.

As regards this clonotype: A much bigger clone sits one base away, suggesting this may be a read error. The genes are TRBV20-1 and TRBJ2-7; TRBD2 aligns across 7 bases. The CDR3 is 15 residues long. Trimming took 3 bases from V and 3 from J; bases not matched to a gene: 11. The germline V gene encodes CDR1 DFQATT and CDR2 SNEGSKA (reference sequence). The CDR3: CSASVVAGDIYEQYF. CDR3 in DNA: TGCAGTGCTAGCGTGGTAGCGGGTGATATCTACGAGCAGTACTTC.

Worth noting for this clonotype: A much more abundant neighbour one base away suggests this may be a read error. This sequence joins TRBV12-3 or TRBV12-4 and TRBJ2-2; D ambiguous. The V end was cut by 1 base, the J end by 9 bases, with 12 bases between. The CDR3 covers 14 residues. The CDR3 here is CASSLVSGARELFF. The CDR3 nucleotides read TGTGCCAGCAGTTTAGTCTCGGGCGCCCGGGAGCTGTTTTTT.

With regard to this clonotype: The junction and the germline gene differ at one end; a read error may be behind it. The CDR3 nucleotides are TGCAGTGCTATTGAGGGGCTAGACGAGCAATACTTC. Protein product: CSAIEGLDEQYF. This sequence joins TRBV20-1 and TRBJ2-7; possibly TRBD1 or TRBD2 for D (5 bases each). The CDR3 covers 12 residues. CDR1 and CDR2 (germline): DFQATT, SNEGSKA (reference sequence).

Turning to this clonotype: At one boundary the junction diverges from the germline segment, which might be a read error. The CDR3 DNA is TGTGTCAGCAAAGCGGGCTATGAGCAGTACTTC. This translates into CVSKAGYEQYF. The rearrangement links TRBV18 to TRBJ2-7; possibly TRBD2 for D (6 bases). Germline assignment: CDR1 KGHSH and CDR2 LQKENI. CDR3 length equals 11 residues.

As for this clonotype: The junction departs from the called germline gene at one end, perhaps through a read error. For the CDR3, the DNA is TGTGCCAGCCTCCCGGGAGTCGGTTCCTCAGTTAGAAGCTCCTACAATGAGCAGCTCTTC. Amino acids: CASLPGVGSSVRSSYNEQLF. V is TRBV12-3 or TRBV12-4 and J is TRBJ2-1; TRBD2 is a possible D gene (6 bases). The CDR3 covers 20 residues.

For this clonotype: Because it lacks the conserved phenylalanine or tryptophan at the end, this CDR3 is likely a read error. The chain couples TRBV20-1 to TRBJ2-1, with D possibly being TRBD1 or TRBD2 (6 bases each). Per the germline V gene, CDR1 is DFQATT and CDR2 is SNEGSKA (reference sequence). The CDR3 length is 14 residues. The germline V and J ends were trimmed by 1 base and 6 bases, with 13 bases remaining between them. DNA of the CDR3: TGCAGTGCTAGAGGACTAGGGGGAGTCAATGAGCAGTTCTTA. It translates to CSARGLGGVNEQFL.